The clone carrying this TCR beta chain was observed once. The CDR3 spans 13 residues. With 6 bases removed from V and 4 bases from J, the gap between germline ends came to 10 bases. Germline V gene sequence: CDR1 LGHNA, CDR2 YNFKEQ. The sample is drawn from a study of blood T cell repertoires in COVID-19. Whole-study context: Specimens from acute and convalescent COVID-19 originated in the United States, Italy and Spain. T cells, B-cell-depleted T cells, or PBMCs supplied cDNA or gDNA.

Original data processing: It was from reference gene primer amplification that nucleated cell counts were estimated. The method was immunoSEQ multiplex PCR; TCRdb's version includes in-frame clones alone and lacks a portion of them. D and trimming come from the DNA, and the V and J calls and clone size come from that table. The repertoire has 50,000 to 85,000 clones, roughly nine tenths of them found once; the top ten carry 7.3%. The sequence was collected from a human donor in a cohort sampled during active COVID-19. V and J are TRBV4-2 and TRBJ2-1, with TRBD2 as a possible D gene (5 bases). Sequenced sample: peripheral blood. CDR3 protein: CASSPRGYNEQFF. The CDR3 DNA reads TGTGCCAGCAGTCCTCGGGGATACAATGAGCAGTTCTTC.